The 16 T cell receptor beta chains below come from one sample, sequenced in a study of graft-versus-host responses after intestinal transplantation. TCRdb's copy holds only in-frame clones and misses some; the assay was immunoSEQ multiplex PCR. The sample lists about 73,000 clones; almost 90% were seen once. Their antigens remain unidentified. This sample comprised unstimulated CD8+ T cells sorted from spleen or lymph node cells, obtained before transplant. The receptor source for this set is a human donor who was the organ donor for an intestinal transplant.

The V gene is TRBV9, the J gene TRBJ2-1; D gene ambiguous. CDR1 and CDR2 from the germline V gene are SGDLS and YYNGEE. This CDR3 region has 14 residues. V lost 3 bases and J 7 bases, leaving 14 bases between the germline ends. The CDR3 is CASSALLEQNEQFF. DNA for the CDR3: TGTGCCAGCAGCGCGCTACTGGAGCAGAATGAGCAGTTCTTC.

This clone was counted a single time. Germline and junction disagree at one end, which may indicate a read error. V gene TRBV5-6 combines with J gene TRBJ1-1, with TRBD1 as a possible D gene (6 bases). Germline CDR1 and CDR2: SGHDT and YYEEEE. The CDR3 is 15 amino acids. In nucleotides, the CDR3 is TGTGCCAGCAGCTTCTCGACAGGCGTGAAAACTGAAGCTTTCTTT. Protein sequence: CASSFSTGVKTEAFF.

V gene TRBV6-5 combines with J gene TRBJ1-1; D is possibly TRBD1 (5 bases). The CDR3 extends over 13 amino acids. Germline CDR1 reads MNHEY; CDR2 reads SVGAGI. Deletions cut 10 bases from V and 5 bases from J, with 17 bases between. The CDR3 loop reads CATLGGAGTEAFF. The CDR3 DNA is TGTGCCACCCTAGGCGGGGCCGGGACTGAAGCTTTCTTT.

The rearrangement joins TRBV28 to TRBJ1-2; possibly TRBD1 for D (6 bases). This CDR3 contains 15 residues. Germline assignment: CDR1 MDHEN and CDR2 SYDVKM. V was clipped by 5 bases and J by 2 bases, with 15 bases between them. The CDR3 spells CASSMLTGDNYGYTF. The CDR3 region has the DNA TGTGCCAGCAGTATGCTGACAGGCGACAACTATGGCTACACCTTC.

The rearrangement links TRBV7-9 to TRBJ1-1; 9 positions agree with TRBD1. The trim removed 5 bases at V and 1 base at J, leaving 8 bases unmatched. The germline V gene encodes CDR1 SEHNR and CDR2 FQNEAQ (reference sequence). This CDR3 spans 16 amino acids. The CDR3 coding sequence is TGTGCCAGCAGCCCCAACAGGGGGCAGCGGAACACTGAAGCTTTCTTT. It specifies CASSPNRGQRNTEAFF. Full variable domain (remainder filled in from reference TRBV7-9 and TRBJ1-1): DTGVSQNPRHKITKRGQNVTFRCDPISEHNRLYWYRQTLGQGPEFLTYFQNEAQLEKSRLLSDRFSAERPKGSFSTLEIQRTEQGDSAMYLCASSPNRGQRNTEAFFGQGTRLTVV.

This clone was counted a few times. CDR3: CASTWVARVETDTQYF. CDR3 in DNA: TGTGCCAGCACCTGGGTGGCCAGGGTGGAAACAGATACGCAGTATTTT. The V call is TRBV7-2, the J call TRBJ2-3; D is perhaps TRBD1 (5 bases). Germline V gene sequence: CDR1 SGHTA, CDR2 FQGNSA. V lost 7 bases, J lost 3 bases, and 20 bases lay in between. This CDR3 has 16 residues.

The rearrangement joins TRBV5-6 to TRBJ1-6; no clear D. V gave up 4 bases and J gave up 0 bases, with 5 bases separating them. Germline V gives CDR1 SGHDT, CDR2 YYEEEE. This CDR3 is built from 14 residues. This chain's CDR3 is CASSLSSYNSPLHF. The CDR3 nucleotides read TGTGCCAGCAGCCTGAGCTCCTATAATTCACCCCTCCACTTT.

This chain uses TRBV5-6 with TRBJ2-5; 9 nucleotides align to TRBD2. Germline lookup yields CDR1 SGHDT and CDR2 YYEEEE. The ends lost 4 bases at V and 4 bases at J; junction bases unmatched: 14. The length of the CDR3 is 17 residues. In DNA, the CDR3 is TGTGCCAGCAGCCCCCGAGGGCTAGCGGGGTTCATAGAGACCCAGTACTTC. This encodes CASSPRGLAGFIETQYF.

The chain employs TRBV11-1 and TRBJ1-2, with TRBD1 matching over 7 bases. Germline V gene lookup returns CDR1 SGHAT and CDR2 FQDESV (reference sequence). This CDR3 region has 14 residues. Unmatched junction bases numbered 9, after V lost 4 bases and J lost 7 bases. The DNA of the CDR3 is TGTGCCAGCAGCTCCCGGGACAGAACAACTGGCTACACCTTC. Translation gives CASSSRDRTTGYTF.

The V and J genes are TRBV6-5 and TRBJ1-5, with D perhaps TRBD1 (5 bases). The CDR3 is 13 amino acids. Germline CDR1 is MNHEY and CDR2 is SVGAGI. V was trimmed by 4 bases and J by 4 bases, leaving 8 bases between them. This CDR3 reads CASSSTENQPQHF. In nucleotides, the CDR3 is TGTGCCAGCAGTTCGACAGAGAATCAGCCCCAGCATTTT.

The count of this clone is one. The chain combines TRBV30 with TRBJ1-3, with D perhaps matching TRBD1 (5 bases). Trimming cost V 1 base and J 8 bases, with 18 bases left between them. Germline V gene data show CDR1 as GTSNPN and CDR2 as SVGIG (reference sequence). This CDR3 is 15 amino acids long. The CDR3 sequence: CAWSGGGTPGDTIYF. The CDR3 DNA sequence: TGTGCCTGGAGTGGGGGGGGAACTCCCGGGGACACCATATATTTT. Based on the CDR3 plus reference TRBV30 and TRBJ1-3, the full variable domain is SQTIHQWPATLVQPVGSPLSLECTVEGTSNPNLYWYRQAAGRGLQLLFYSVGIGQISSEVPQNLSASRPQDRQFILSSKKLLLSDSGFYLCAWSGGGTPGDTIYFGEGSWLTVV.

The chain couples TRBV11-2 to TRBJ1-3; D ambiguous. This CDR3 is built from 15 residues. Trimming took 0 bases from V and 4 from J, leaving 10 bases between them. CDR1 is SGHAT, CDR2 FQNNGV, per germline. The CDR3 sequence: CASSLDLGWGNTIYF. DNA of the CDR3: TGTGCCAGCAGCTTAGATCTGGGCTGGGGAAACACCATATATTTT.

The CDR3 sequence is CASSVQGHGNTIYF. In DNA, the CDR3 is TGTGCCAGCAGTGTACAGGGGCATGGAAACACCATATATTTT. The genes are TRBV27 and TRBJ1-3; 7 positions agree with TRBD1. The CDR3 has 14 amino acids. Trimming cost V 5 bases and J 3 bases; bases outside gene matches: 4. Germline CDR1 MNHEY, CDR2 SMNVEV (reference sequence).

The V gene is TRBV9, the J gene TRBJ2-1, with 12 bases aligning to TRBD1. CDR3 size: 16 residues. Trimming cost V 0 bases and J 8 bases; bases outside gene matches: 6. CDR1 SGDLS and CDR2 YYNGEE come from the germline V gene. For the CDR3, the DNA is TGTGCCAGCAGCGTAGGCCGGGACAGGGGGCTGGATGAGCAGTTCTTC. Translation gives CASSVGRDRGLDEQFF.

CDR3: CASSQGRGGLESNQPQHF. The CDR3 nucleotides are TGCGCCAGCAGCCAAGGAAGGGGAGGGCTTGAAAGCAATCAGCCCCAGCATTTT. This chain joins TRBV4-1 and TRBJ1-5; a possible D gene is TRBD1 (5 bases). The ends were cut back, 1 base at V and 1 base at J, with 17 bases in the middle. Germline loops: CDR1 MGHRA, CDR2 YSYEKL. CDR3 length equals 18 residues.

V usage is TRBV4-1 and J usage is TRBJ1-2, with D unresolved. Germline V gives CDR1 MGHRA, CDR2 YSYEKL. CDR3 size: 16 residues. Trimming stripped 3 bases from V and 5 bases from J, with 19 bases between. CDR3 sequence: CASSQEIPQAVYGYTF. The CDR3 DNA sequence: TGCGCCAGCAGCCAGGAAATACCTCAGGCCGTTTATGGCTACACCTTC.